The rows below give T cell receptor beta chains drawn from one sample of a study of CD8 T cells in Susac syndrome. Each CDR3 protein gets one entry after TCRdb re-called the immunoSEQ multiplex PCR reads with MiXCR. The sample consists of over 150,000 distinct CDR3 sequences, approximately 93% of them appearing once. The material sequenced was CD4+ T cells from PBMCs. These TCRs come from a human donor with multiple sclerosis. The CDR3 runs from the conserved cysteine through the conserved F or W. A D gene is named only where the DNA matches it firmly. Size values are once, few and many counts, or a class for expanded clones, and some rows have none.

CDR3,DNA,D,V,J,size
CASSHPAGNQPQHF,TGTGCCAGCAGCCACCCCGCCGGCAATCAGCCCCAGCATTTT,NA,TRBV6-6,TRBJ1-5,NA
CASRLGLSGYTF,TGTGCCAGCAGACTAGGACTGTCCGGCTACACCTTC,NA,TRBV5-4,TRBJ1-2,NA
CASSFGFLGREKLFF,TGTGCCAGCAGTTTTGGGTTCCTTGGGAGGGAAAAACTGTTTTTT,NA,TRBV28,TRBJ1-4,NA
CASSYTGDSTDTQYF,TGTGCCAGCAGTTACACCGGGGATAGCACAGATACGCAGTATTTT,NA,TRBV6-5,TRBJ2-3,NA
CASSSGQGHTDTQYF,TGTGCCAGCAGCTCCGGACAGGGGCACACAGATACGCAGTATTTT,TRBD1,TRBV7-9,TRBJ2-3,NA
CASSQDSPLFSRREPQETQYF,TGCGCCAGCAGCCAAGATTCCCCCCTGTTCTCCCGGCGGGAGCCCCAAGAGACCCAGTACTTC,TRBD2,TRBV4-1,TRBJ2-5,NA
CASSFAGGATEAFF,TGTGCCAGCAGTTTCGCAGGGGGGGCGACTGAAGCTTTCTTT,TRBD1,TRBV12-3/TRBV12-4,TRBJ1-1,NA
CASSGKTSTGELFF,TGTGCCAGCAGTGGCAAAACTAGCACCGGGGAGCTGTTTTTT,NA,TRBV12-3/TRBV12-4,TRBJ2-2,NA
CSISGPRVLFSENTIYF,TGCAGCATCTCAGGCCCGCGGGTATTATTCTCGGAAAACACCATATATTTT,NA,TRBV29-1,TRBJ1-3,NA
CASSESGRRYEQYF,TGTGCCAGCAGTGAATCAGGCAGACGATACGAGCAGTACTTC,NA,TRBV25-1,TRBJ2-7,NA
CSVHDPSSYNEQFF,TGCAGCGTTCATGACCCGAGCTCCTACAATGAGCAGTTCTTC,NA,TRBV29-1,TRBJ2-1,NA
CASSTYSNQPQHF,TGTGCCAGCAGCACGTATAGCAATCAGCCCCAGCATTTT,NA,TRBV6-6,TRBJ1-5,NA
CASSPPQRAMVDTQYF,TGTGCCAGCTCACCCCCTCAGCGGGCAATGGTGGATACGCAGTATTTT,NA,TRBV18,TRBJ2-3,few
CASSPGGANTGELFF,TGCGCCAGCAGCCCCGGGGGGGCAAACACCGGGGAGCTGTTTTTT,TRBD2,TRBV5-1,TRBJ2-2,NA
CASSPSATRETQYF,TGTGCCAGCAGCCCAAGCGCGACCCGGGAGACCCAGTACTTC,NA,TRBV3-1,TRBJ2-5,NA
CASSLDQESSYEQYF,TGCGCCAGCAGCCTAGATCAGGAAAGCTCCTACGAGCAGTACTTC,NA,TRBV4-1,TRBJ2-7,NA
CATSRSSGGPWGEQFF,TGTGCCACCAGCAGATCCAGCGGGGGGCCGTGGGGTGAGCAGTTCTTC,TRBD2,TRBV15,TRBJ2-1,NA
CASHTSLQPQHF,TGTGCCAGTCACACTTCTCTACAGCCCCAGCATTTT,NA,TRBV19,TRBJ1-5,NA
CASRDPPDRENTEAFF,TGTGCCAGCAGGGACCCTCCGGACAGGGAGAACACTGAAGCTTTCTTT,TRBD1,TRBV6-1,TRBJ1-1,NA
CASSVASRSNTGELFF,TGTGCCAGCAGCGTAGCAAGTAGATCGAACACCGGGGAGCTGTTTTTT,NA,TRBV9,TRBJ2-2,NA
CASSFGTALEAFF,TGTGCCAGCAGCTTTGGGACAGCCCTTGAAGCTTTCTTT,TRBD1,TRBV7-9,TRBJ1-1,once
CASRLDSGSTDTQYF,TGTGCCAGCCGTCTGGACAGCGGTAGCACAGATACGCAGTATTTT,NA,TRBV6-6,TRBJ2-3,NA
CASSSTIGAFGYTF,TGTGCCAGCAGTTCCACCATCGGGGCGTTTGGCTACACCTTC,NA,TRBV27,TRBJ1-2,once
CASSLELLAGTYEQYF,TGTGCCAGCAGTTTAGAGCTCCTAGCGGGGACCTACGAGCAGTACTTC,TRBD2,TRBV12-3/TRBV12-4,TRBJ2-7,NA
CASSQGYHQASYEQYF,TGCGCCAGCAGCCAAGGGTACCACCAGGCAAGCTACGAGCAGTACTTC,NA,TRBV4-3,TRBJ2-7,NA
CASSPGQDEQYF,TGTGCCAGCAGTCCCGGACAGGACGAGCAGTACTTC,TRBD1,TRBV28,TRBJ2-7,NA
CASSPPGNTEAFF,TGTGCCAGCAGTCCCCCCGGGAACACTGAAGCTTTCTTT,NA,TRBV12-3/TRBV12-4,TRBJ1-1,NA
CASRMTGFVNSPLHF,TGTGCCAGCAGGATGACAGGGTTTGTAAATTCACCCCTCCACTTT,TRBD1,TRBV7-2,TRBJ1-6,NA
CASSQGRRNYGYTF,TGTGCCAGTAGTCAGGGACGGCGGAACTATGGCTACACCTTC,NA,TRBV19,TRBJ1-2,NA
CASSPSGSWETQYF,TGTGCCAGCAGTCCTAGCGGGAGTTGGGAGACCCAGTACTTC,TRBD2,TRBV9,TRBJ2-5,NA
CASTLGRAHEQYF,TGTGCCAGCACCCTAGGGCGGGCCCACGAGCAGTACTTC,NA,TRBV12-3/TRBV12-4,TRBJ2-7,NA
CASSPPSEAFF,TGTGCCAGCAGCCCACCAAGTGAAGCTTTCTTT,NA,TRBV7-9,TRBJ1-1,NA
CSASRFSGGPETQYF,TGCAGTGCTAGTCGTTTTAGCGGGGGCCCAGAGACCCAGTACTTC,TRBD2,TRBV20-1,TRBJ2-5,NA
CVWSVSGYDLNSPLHF,TGTGTCTGGAGTGTATCGGGGTATGATCTGAATTCACCCCTCCACTTT,NA,TRBV30,TRBJ1-6,NA
CASSWDRWEKLFF,TGTGCCAGCAGTTGGGACAGATGGGAAAAACTGTTTTTT,TRBD1,TRBV27,TRBJ1-4,NA
CASSSPGTDTQYF,TGTGCTAGCAGCTCCCCGGGAACAGATACGCAGTATTTT,NA,TRBV7-7,TRBJ2-3,few
CASSRETLRIF,TGTGCCAGCAGCCGGGAGACCCTCCGAATCTTC,NA,TRBV7-9,TRBJ2-1,NA